This T cell receptor (beta chain) originates from a study of cytomegalovirus exposure and HLA in healthy donors. Study-level findings and limits: Some public TCRs appeared in many individuals, while most sequences were rare.

This clone showed up just once. The antigen remains unidentified. Vbeta (60) and Jbeta (13) primers were used in the PCR. Repertoires were generated with immunoSEQ multiplex PCR, while TCRdb's copy carries only in-frame clones and drops some. Here the sample spans approximately 160,000 clones, more than 65% being singletons. Germline V gene sequence: CDR1 MNHNY, CDR2 SVGAGI (reference sequence). Trimming cost V 5 bases and J 3 bases; bases outside gene matches: 1. The CDR3 spans 13 residues. The rearrangement links TRBV6-6 to TRBJ2-7, with TRBD2 matching over 10 bases. This clonotype was sampled from a man younger than 45 in good health and CMV-seropositive. The sample taken for sequencing was PBMCs. The CDR3 reads CASSGTSDYEQYF. The CDR3 nucleotides read TGTGCCAGCAGTGGGACTAGCGACTACGAGCAGTACTTC.